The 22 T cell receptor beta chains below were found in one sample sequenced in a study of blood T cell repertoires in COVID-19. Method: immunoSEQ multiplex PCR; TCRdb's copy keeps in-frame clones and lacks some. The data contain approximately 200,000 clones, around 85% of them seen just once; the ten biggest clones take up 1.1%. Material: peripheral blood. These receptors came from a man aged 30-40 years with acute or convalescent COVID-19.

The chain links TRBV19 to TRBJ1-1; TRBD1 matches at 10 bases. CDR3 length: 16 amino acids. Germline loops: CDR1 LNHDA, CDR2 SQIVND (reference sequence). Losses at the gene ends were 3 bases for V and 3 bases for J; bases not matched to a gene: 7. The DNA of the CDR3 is TGTGCCAGTAGTATTCGACAGGGGGCGCTTCACACTGAAGCTTTCTTT. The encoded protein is CASSIRQGALHTEAFF.

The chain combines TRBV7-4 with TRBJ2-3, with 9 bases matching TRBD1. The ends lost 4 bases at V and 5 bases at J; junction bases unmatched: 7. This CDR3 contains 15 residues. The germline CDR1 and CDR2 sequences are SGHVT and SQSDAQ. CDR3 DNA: TGTGCCAGCAGCTGGCGGACAGGGGAATTAGATACGCAGTATTTT. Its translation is CASSWRTGELDTQYF.

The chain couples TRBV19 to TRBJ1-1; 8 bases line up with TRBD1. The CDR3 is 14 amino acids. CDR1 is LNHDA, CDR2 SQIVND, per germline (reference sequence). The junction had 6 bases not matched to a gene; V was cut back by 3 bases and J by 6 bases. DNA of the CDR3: TGTGCCAGTAGTATCACTCAGGGGGCTGCTGAAGCTTTCTTT. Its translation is CASSITQGAAEAFF. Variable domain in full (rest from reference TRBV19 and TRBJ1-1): DGGITQSPKYLFRKEGQNVTLSCEQNLNHDAMYWYRQDPGQGLRLIYYSQIVNDFQKGDIAEGYSVSREKKESFPLTVTSAQKNPTAFYLCASSITQGAAEAFFGQGTRLTVV.

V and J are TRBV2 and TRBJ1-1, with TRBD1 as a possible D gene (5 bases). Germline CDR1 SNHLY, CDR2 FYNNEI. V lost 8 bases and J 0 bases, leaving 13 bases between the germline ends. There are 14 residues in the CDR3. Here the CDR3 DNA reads TGTGCCAGCGAATTCTGGGGCTTGAACACTGAAGCTTTCTTT. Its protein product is CASEFWGLNTEAFF. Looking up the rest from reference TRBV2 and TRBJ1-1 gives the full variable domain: EPEVTQTPSHQVTQMGQEVILRCVPISNHLYFYWYRQILGQKVEFLVSFYNNEISEKSEIFDDQFSVERPDGSNFTLKIRSTKLEDSAMYFCASEFWGLNTEAFFGQGTRLTVV.

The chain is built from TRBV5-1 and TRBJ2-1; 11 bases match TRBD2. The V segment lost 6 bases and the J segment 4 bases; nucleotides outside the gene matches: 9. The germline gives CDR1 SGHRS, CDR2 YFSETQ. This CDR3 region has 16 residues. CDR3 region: CASNPTTSGNYNEQFF. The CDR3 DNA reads TGCGCCAGCAACCCTACGACTAGCGGGAATTACAATGAGCAGTTCTTC. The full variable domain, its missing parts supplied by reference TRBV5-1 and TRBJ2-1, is KAGVTQTPRYLIKTRGQQVTLSCSPISGHRSVSWYQQTPGQGLQFLFEYFSETQRNKGNFPGRFSGRQFSNSRSEMNVSTLELGDSALYLCASNPTTSGNYNEQFFGPGTRLTVL.

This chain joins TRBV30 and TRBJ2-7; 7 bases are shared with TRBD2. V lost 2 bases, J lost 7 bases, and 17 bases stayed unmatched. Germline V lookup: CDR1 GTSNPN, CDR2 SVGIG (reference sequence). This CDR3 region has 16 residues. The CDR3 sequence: CAWSTYWDSSGGEQYF. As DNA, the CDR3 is TGTGCCTGGAGTACCTATTGGGACTCCTCGGGGGGAGAGCAGTACTTC.

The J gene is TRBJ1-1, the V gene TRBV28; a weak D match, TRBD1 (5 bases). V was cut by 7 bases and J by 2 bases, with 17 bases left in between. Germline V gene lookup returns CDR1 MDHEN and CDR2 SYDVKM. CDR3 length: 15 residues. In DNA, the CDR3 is TGTGCCAGCACTATCCGGCGGGGCGCTAACACTGAAGCTTTCTTT. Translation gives CASTIRRGANTEAFF.

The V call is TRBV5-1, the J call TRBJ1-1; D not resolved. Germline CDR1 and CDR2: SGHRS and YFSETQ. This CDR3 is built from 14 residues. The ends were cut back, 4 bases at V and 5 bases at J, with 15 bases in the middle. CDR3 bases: TGCGCCAGCAGCCTGGAAATGGGAGTAACTGAAGCTTTCTTT. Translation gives CASSLEMGVTEAFF.

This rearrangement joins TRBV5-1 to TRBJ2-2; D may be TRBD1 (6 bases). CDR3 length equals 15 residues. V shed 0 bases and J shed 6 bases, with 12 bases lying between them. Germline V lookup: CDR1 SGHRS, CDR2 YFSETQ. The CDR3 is CASSLGLAGAGELFF. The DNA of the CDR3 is TGCGCCAGCAGCTTGGGGCTAGCAGGGGCCGGGGAGCTGTTTTTT.

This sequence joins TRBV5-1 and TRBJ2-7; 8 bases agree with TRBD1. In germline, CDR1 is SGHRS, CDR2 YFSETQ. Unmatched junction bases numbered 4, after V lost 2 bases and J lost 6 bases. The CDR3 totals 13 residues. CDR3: CASSFGQGGEQYF. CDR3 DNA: TGCGCCAGCAGCTTCGGACAGGGCGGCGAGCAGTACTTC.

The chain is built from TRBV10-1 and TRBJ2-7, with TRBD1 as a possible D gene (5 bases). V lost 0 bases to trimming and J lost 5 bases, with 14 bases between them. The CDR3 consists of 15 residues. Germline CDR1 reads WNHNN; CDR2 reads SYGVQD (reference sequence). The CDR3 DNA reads TGCGCCAGCAGTGAGTCGGGCAGGGCAGGCCACGAGCAGTACTTC. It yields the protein CASSESGRAGHEQYF.

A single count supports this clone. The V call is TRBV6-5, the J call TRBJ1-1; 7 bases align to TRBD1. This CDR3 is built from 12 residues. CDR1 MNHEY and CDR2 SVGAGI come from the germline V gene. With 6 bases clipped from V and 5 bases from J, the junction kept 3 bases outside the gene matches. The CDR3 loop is CASRTGQTEAFF. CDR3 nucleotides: TGTGCCAGCAGGACAGGGCAGACTGAAGCTTTCTTT.

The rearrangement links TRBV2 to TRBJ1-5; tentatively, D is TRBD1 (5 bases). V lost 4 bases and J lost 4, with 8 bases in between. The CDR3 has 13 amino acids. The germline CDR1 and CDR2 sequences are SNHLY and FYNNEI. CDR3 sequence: CASSVGLNQPQHF. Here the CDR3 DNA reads TGTGCCAGCAGTGTGGGGCTGAATCAGCCCCAGCATTTT.

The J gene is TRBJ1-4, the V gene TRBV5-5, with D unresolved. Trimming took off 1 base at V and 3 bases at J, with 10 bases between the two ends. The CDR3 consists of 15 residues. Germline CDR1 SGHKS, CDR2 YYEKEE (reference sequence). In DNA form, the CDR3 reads TGTGCCAGCAGCTTGCCCTTACAGTCTAATGAAAAACTGTTTTTT. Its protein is CASSLPLQSNEKLFF.

CDR3 DNA: TGTGCCAGCAGCTTAGGACAGGCCACTGAAGCTTTCTTT. This translates into CASSLGQATEAFF. The chain links TRBV7-9 to TRBJ1-1; the D gene is possibly TRBD1 (6 bases). The CDR3 contains 13 residues. Germline lookup yields CDR1 SEHNR and CDR2 FQNEAQ (reference sequence). V lost 1 base and J 4 bases, leaving 7 bases between the germline ends. Looking up the rest from reference TRBV7-9 and TRBJ1-1 gives the full variable domain: DTGVSQNPRHKITKRGQNVTFRCDPISEHNRLYWYRQTLGQGPEFLTYFQNEAQLEKSRLLSDRFSAERPKGSFSTLEIQRTEQGDSAMYLCASSLGQATEAFFGQGTRLTVV.

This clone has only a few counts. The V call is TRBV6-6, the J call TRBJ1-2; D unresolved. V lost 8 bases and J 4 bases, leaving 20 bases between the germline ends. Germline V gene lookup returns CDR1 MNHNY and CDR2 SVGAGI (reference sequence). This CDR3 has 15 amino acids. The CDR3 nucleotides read TGTGCCAGCCTGACCGTCGCGGGATATGGCTATGGCTACACCTTC. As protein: CASLTVAGYGYGYTF.

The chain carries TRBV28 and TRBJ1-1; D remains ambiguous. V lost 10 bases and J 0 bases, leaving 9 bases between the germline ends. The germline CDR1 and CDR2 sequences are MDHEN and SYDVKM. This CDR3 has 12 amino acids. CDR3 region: CAIGTVNTEAFF. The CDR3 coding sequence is TGTGCCATCGGCACAGTGAACACTGAAGCTTTCTTT.

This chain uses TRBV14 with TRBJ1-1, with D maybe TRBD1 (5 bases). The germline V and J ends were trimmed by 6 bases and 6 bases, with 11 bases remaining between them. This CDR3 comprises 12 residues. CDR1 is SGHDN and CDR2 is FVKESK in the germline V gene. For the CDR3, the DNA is TGTGCCAGCAGTACAGGTATCGCTGAAGCTTTCTTT. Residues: CASSTGIAEAFF. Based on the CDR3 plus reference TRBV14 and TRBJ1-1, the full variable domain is EAGVTQFPSHSVIEKGQTVTLRCDPISGHDNLYWYRRVMGKEIKFLLHFVKESKQDESGMPNNRFLAERTGGTYSTLKVQPAELEDSGVYFCASSTGIAEAFFGQGTRLTVV.

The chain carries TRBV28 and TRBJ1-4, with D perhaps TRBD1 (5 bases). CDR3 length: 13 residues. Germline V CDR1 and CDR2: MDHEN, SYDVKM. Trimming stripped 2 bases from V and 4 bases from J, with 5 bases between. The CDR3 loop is CASSLRGNEKLFF. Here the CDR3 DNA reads TGTGCCAGCAGTTTAAGGGGTAATGAAAAACTGTTTTTT. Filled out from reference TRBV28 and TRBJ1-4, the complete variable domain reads DVKVTQSSRYLVKRTGEKVFLECVQDMDHENMFWYRQDPGLGLRLIYFSYDVKMKEKGDIPEGYSVSREKKERFSLILESASTNQTSMYLCASSLRGNEKLFFGSGTQLSVL.

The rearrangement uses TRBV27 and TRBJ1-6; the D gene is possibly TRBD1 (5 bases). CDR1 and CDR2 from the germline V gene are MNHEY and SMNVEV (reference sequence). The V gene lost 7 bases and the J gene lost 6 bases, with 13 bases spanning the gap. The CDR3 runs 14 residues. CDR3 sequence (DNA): TGTGCCAGCAACCCCGGGACTATTAATTCACCCCTCCACTTT. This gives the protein CASNPGTINSPLHF.

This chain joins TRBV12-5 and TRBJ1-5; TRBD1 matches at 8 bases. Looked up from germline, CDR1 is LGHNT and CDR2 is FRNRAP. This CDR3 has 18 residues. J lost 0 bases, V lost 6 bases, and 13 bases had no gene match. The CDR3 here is CASGPGQGGLYSNQPQHF. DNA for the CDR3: TGTGCTAGTGGCCCTGGACAGGGAGGCCTGTATAGCAATCAGCCCCAGCATTTT. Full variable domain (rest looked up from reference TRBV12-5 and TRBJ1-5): DARVTQTPRHKVTEMGQEVTMRCQPILGHNTVFWYRQTMMQGLELLAYFRNRAPLDDSGMPKDRFSAEMPDATLATLKIQPSEPRDSAVYFCASGPGQGGLYSNQPQHFGDGTRLSIL.

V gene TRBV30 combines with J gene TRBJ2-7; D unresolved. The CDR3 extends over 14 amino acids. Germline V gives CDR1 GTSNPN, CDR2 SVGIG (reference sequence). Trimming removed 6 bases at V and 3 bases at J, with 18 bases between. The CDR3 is CACSWAGPGYEQYF. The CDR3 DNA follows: TGTGCCTGCTCATGGGCTGGTCCCGGCTACGAGCAGTACTTC.